The clone carrying this T cell receptor (beta chain) occurred many times. This sample is part of a study of CD8+CD57+ T cells in acquired aplastic anemia. Overall study: CD4+ and CD8+ cells, once sorted, gave DNA averaging about 3 ug.

The V gene's germline CDR1 is SGDLS and CDR2 YYNGEE. This CDR3 is 15 amino acids long. With 1 base clipped from V and 5 bases from J, the junction kept 4 bases outside the gene matches. The study profiled TCR beta VDJ and CDR3 using genomic DNA as template. Using its own MiXCR run on the reads, TCRdb lists one record per CDR3 protein. The sample includes 100,000 to 150,000 distinct CDR3 sequences, 40% of them seen just once. Sequenced patients had shown CD8+CD57+ cell expansion by flow cytometry. This chain joins TRBV9 and TRBJ1-4; 8 bases match TRBD1. This sequence was found in a human donor with aplastic anemia. The sequencing sample was made of sorted CD4+, CD8+, or CD8+CD57+ T cells (not recorded which) from PBMCs. In DNA, the CDR3 is TGTGCCAGCAGCGTAAACCAGGGGGCGAATGAAAAACTGTTTTTT. The encoded protein is CASSVNQGANEKLFF. The full variable domain, with the rest looked up from reference TRBV9 and TRBJ1-4, is DSGVTQTPKHLITATGQRVTLRCSPRSGDLSVYWYQQSLDQGLQFLIQYYNGEERAKGNILERFSAQQFPDLHSELNLSSLELGDSALYFCASSVNQGANEKLFFGSGTQLSVL.